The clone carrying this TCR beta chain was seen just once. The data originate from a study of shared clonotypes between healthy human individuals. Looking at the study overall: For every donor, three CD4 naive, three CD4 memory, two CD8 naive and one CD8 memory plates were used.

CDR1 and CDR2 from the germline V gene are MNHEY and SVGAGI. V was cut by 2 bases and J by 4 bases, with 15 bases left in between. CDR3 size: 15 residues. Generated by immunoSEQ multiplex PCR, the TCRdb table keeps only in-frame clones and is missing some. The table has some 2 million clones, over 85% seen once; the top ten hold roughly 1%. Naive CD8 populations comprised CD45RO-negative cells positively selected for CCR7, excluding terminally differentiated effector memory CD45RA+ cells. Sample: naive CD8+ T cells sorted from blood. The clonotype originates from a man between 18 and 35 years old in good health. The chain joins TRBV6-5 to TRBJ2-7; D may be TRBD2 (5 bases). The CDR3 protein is CASSYTGSGEYEQYF. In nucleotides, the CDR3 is TGTGCCAGCAGTTACACCGGCTCCGGGGAATACGAGCAGTACTTC.